Below, 8 T cell receptor beta chains from the same sample are listed, as sequenced in a study of CD8 T cells in Susac syndrome. With random hexamers, reverse transcription was performed on about 0.5 to 1 ug of RNA. One entry per CDR3 protein results from TCRdb running MiXCR on the immunoSEQ multiplex PCR reads. The sample has approximately 170,000 distinct CDR3 sequences, about 91% seen once. Material: CD4+ T cells from PBMCs. The receptors originated from a human donor in good health.

This clonotype appeared once. The J gene is TRBJ2-7, the V gene TRBV12-3 or TRBV12-4; D not resolved. With 1 base removed from V and 2 bases from J, the gap between germline ends came to 9 bases. The length of the CDR3 is 14 residues. The CDR3 DNA follows: TGTGCCAGCAGTTTAGATCGGGTTCCCTACGAGCAGTACTTC. Amino acid sequence: CASSLDRVPYEQYF.

This rearrangement joins TRBV6-1 to TRBJ1-2, with 8 bases that match TRBD1. The CDR3 loop spans 14 amino acids. The J segment lost 8 bases and the V segment lost 2 bases, leaving 7 bases of the junction unmatched. CDR1 and CDR2 (germline): MNHNS, SASEGT. CDR3 in DNA: TGTGCCAGCAGTGAAAGGTGGCAGGGGGCGGGCTACACCTTC. It encodes CASSERWQGAGYTF.

This clonotype appeared a single time. The chain couples TRBV4-3 to TRBJ1-3; no firm D call. V lost 0 bases and J lost 5, with 5 bases in between. The germline CDR1 and CDR2 sequences are LGHNA and YSLEER. The CDR3 sequence is 13 residues long. Written as DNA, the CDR3 is TGCGCCAGCAGCCAAGACGCTAGAAACACCATATATTTT. Protein product: CASSQDARNTIYF.

This chain connects TRBV6-2 or TRBV6-3 to TRBJ1-2; no clear D gene. The germline gives CDR1 MNHEY, CDR2 SVGEGT. Trimming left V 6 bases short and J 5 bases short, with 10 bases between. This CDR3 has 12 residues. CDR3 region: CASSVQGYGYTF. CDR3 nucleotide sequence: TGTGCCAGCAGCGTACAAGGGTATGGCTACACCTTC.

This sequence joins TRBV20-1 and TRBJ1-5, with TRBD1 as a possible D gene (5 bases). Trimming left V 0 bases short and J 2 bases short, with 8 bases between. Germline CDR1 reads DFQATT; CDR2 reads SNEGSKA (reference sequence). The CDR3 is made up of 14 amino acids. The DNA for the CDR3 is TGCAGTGCTAGAGATTGGGACGGCAATCAGCCCCAGCATTTT. Its translation is CSARDWDGNQPQHF.

V gene TRBV7-8 combines with J gene TRBJ2-3; the D is unclear. Looked up from germline, CDR1 is SGHVS and CDR2 is FQNEAQ. Trimming took off 4 bases at V and 5 bases at J, with 13 bases between the two ends. The CDR3 has 14 residues. The CDR3 is CASSSTPLGDTQYF. CDR3 bases: TGTGCCAGCAGCTCAACCCCGCTTGGAGATACGCAGTATTTT.

V usage is TRBV19 and J usage is TRBJ2-1, with D unclear. Germline V gene sequence: CDR1 LNHDA, CDR2 SQIVND (reference sequence). Trimming left V 2 bases short and J 3 bases short, with 8 bases between. This CDR3 is built from 14 residues. In nucleotides, the CDR3 is TGTGCCAGTAGTATAAGGGCCAGCTACAATGAGCAGTTCTTC. Protein sequence: CASSIRASYNEQFF.

This clonotype was picked up one time. The rearrangement joins TRBV18 to TRBJ2-3; no definite D call. Trimming removed 9 bases from V and 2 bases from J, with 9 bases in between. The CDR3 runs to 12 residues. Germline lookup yields CDR1 KGHSH and CDR2 LQKENI. In nucleotides, the CDR3 is TGTGCCAGTCTTCCCGACACAGATACGCAGTATTTT. Amino acids: CASLPDTDTQYF.